The 13 T cell receptor beta chains given below trace back to one sample, sequenced in a study of cytomegalovirus exposure and HLA in healthy donors (dated by TCRdb to the late 2010s). Libraries were made using the immunoSEQ multiplex PCR assay. For the multiplex PCR, a mixture combining 60 forward primers for TCR Vbeta segments and 13 reverse primers for TCR Jbeta segments was used. The clones in this table, taken by TCRdb from immuneACCESS, are in-frame only. Not every clone is retained; where verified, under half of the shortfall comes from an unresolved V gene, and the cause of the rest is unknown. This sample lists a few hundred thousand clones; 70% to 90% were detected once. 2% to 2.5% of the sample rests with the top ten. Sequenced sample: PBMCs. These receptors originate from a woman aged 35 to 49 in good health and CMV-seropositive.

V usage is TRBV9 and J usage is TRBJ1-2; the match to TRBD1 covers 12 bases. The CDR3 consists of 14 residues. Unmatched junction bases numbered 5, after V lost 3 bases and J lost 8 bases. Germline-derived CDR1 and CDR2 are SGDLS and YYNGEE. CDR3 sequence: CASSEGDRGRGYTF. The CDR3 DNA sequence: TGTGCCAGCAGCGAGGGGGACAGGGGGCGCGGCTACACCTTC.

This chain joins TRBV28 and TRBJ1-2; D is possibly TRBD1 (5 bases). Germline assignment: CDR1 MDHEN and CDR2 SYDVKM. With 5 bases removed from V and 10 bases from J, the gap between germline ends came to 14 bases. The CDR3 is 12 amino acids. The CDR3, as DNA: TGTGCCAGCAGTATGGAGGGGCTACCCTACACCTTC. Its protein product is CASSMEGLPYTF.

The genes are TRBV5-6 and TRBJ1-1, with D possibly TRBD1 on 5 matching bases. Trimming took 4 bases from V and 10 from J, leaving 14 bases between them. In germline, CDR1 is SGHDT, CDR2 YYEEEE. The CDR3 has 12 amino acids. CDR3 in DNA: TGTGCCAGCAGCCCAGGGACCGGGGGAGCTTTCTTT. The encoded protein is CASSPGTGGAFF.

The CDR3 spells CASSFRTGREWGTEAFF. As DNA, the CDR3 is TGTGCCAGCAGTTTTCGGACAGGGAGAGAATGGGGCACTGAAGCTTTCTTT. The rearrangement links TRBV27 to TRBJ1-1; TRBD1 agrees at 8 bases. With 3 bases clipped from V and 4 bases from J, the junction kept 13 bases outside the gene matches. Germline CDR1 MNHEY, CDR2 SMNVEV (reference sequence). The CDR3 length is 17 residues.

The V call is TRBV7-9, the J call TRBJ1-1; 8 nucleotides align to TRBD1. Trimming took 8 bases from V and 7 from J; bases not matched to a gene: 3. The CDR3 runs to 11 residues. Germline V gives CDR1 SEHNR, CDR2 FQNEAQ (reference sequence). Here the CDR3 reads CASDDRGEAFF. CDR3 in DNA: TGTGCCAGCGACGACAGGGGTGAAGCTTTCTTT.

This clone was seen only once. V is TRBV18 and J is TRBJ2-1; the match to TRBD2 covers 8 bases. Germline lookup yields CDR1 KGHSH and CDR2 LQKENI. The CDR3 contains 16 residues. Trimming cost V 2 bases and J 9 bases; bases outside gene matches: 12. The CDR3 region has the DNA TGTGCCAGCTCACCATCCCCGGGACTAGATATTGGTGAGCAGTTCTTC. Its translation is CASSPSPGLDIGEQFF. Full variable domain (missing parts from reference TRBV18 and TRBJ2-1): NAGVMQNPRHLVRRRGQEARLRCSPMKGHSHVYWYRQLPEEGLKFMVYLQKENIIDESGMPKERFSAEFPKEGPSILRIQQVVRGDSAAYFCASSPSPGLDIGEQFFGPGTRLTVL.

The rearrangement uses TRBV29-1 and TRBJ2-5, with 9 bases lining up with TRBD1. The V gene's germline CDR1 is SQVTM and CDR2 ANQGSEA. V lost 6 bases and J lost 2; bases outside the gene matches: 10. The CDR3 totals 15 residues. The CDR3 coding sequence is TGCAGCGTCGCGTCGGGACAGGGTGAACAAGAGACCCAGTACTTC. This encodes CSVASGQGEQETQYF. Looking up the rest from reference TRBV29-1 and TRBJ2-5 gives the full variable domain: SAVISQKPSRDICQRGTSLTIQCQVDSQVTMMFWYRQQPGQSLTLIATANQGSEATYESGFVIDKFPISRPNLTFSTLTVSNMSPEDSSIYLCSVASGQGEQETQYFGPGTRLLVL.

This chain uses TRBV28 with TRBJ1-6; D is perhaps TRBD1 (5 bases). Trimming left V 2 bases short and J 7 bases short, with 12 bases between. In germline, CDR1 is MDHEN, CDR2 SYDVKM. The CDR3 totals 15 residues. The CDR3 loop reads CASSLGGSLNSPLHF. CDR3 DNA sequence: TGTGCCAGCAGTTTAGGGGGGTCCTTGAATTCACCCCTCCACTTT.

There are a few counts of this clone. The chain couples TRBV25-1 to TRBJ2-3; TRBD2 is a possible D gene (6 bases). The ends were cut back, 5 bases at V and 0 bases at J, with 12 bases in the middle. CDR1 and CDR2 (germline): MGHDK, SYGVNS. The length of the CDR3 is 15 residues. The CDR3 loop reads CASSWTTPSTDTQYF. CDR3 DNA sequence: TGTGCCAGCAGTTGGACTACACCTAGCACAGATACGCAGTATTTT.

This sequence joins TRBV7-8 and TRBJ2-3, with D uncertain. This CDR3 has 15 residues. Between the trimmed V and J ends, which lost 4 bases and 1 base, there was a span of 12 bases. Germline V CDR1 and CDR2: SGHVS, FQNEAQ. This CDR3 reads CASSSFRSRTDTQYF. CDR3 nucleotides: TGTGCCAGCAGCTCCTTCCGGTCCCGCACAGATACGCAGTATTTT.

This clone was recorded only once. The rearrangement uses TRBV2 and TRBJ1-5, with a weak D call TRBD1 (5 bases). The germline V gene encodes CDR1 SNHLY and CDR2 FYNNEI. The V gene lost 7 bases and the J gene lost 6 bases, with 13 bases spanning the gap. The CDR3 sequence is 13 residues long. CDR3 in amino acids: CASKGQGLQPQHF. Written as DNA, the CDR3 is TGTGCCAGCAAGGGCCAGGGTCTTCAGCCCCAGCATTTT.

Turning to this clone: One end of the junction varies from germline; a read error may be responsible. The rearrangement links TRBV30 to TRBJ2-6; maybe TRBD2 (6 bases). This CDR3 has 17 residues. The germline gives CDR1 GTSNPN, CDR2 SVGIG (reference sequence). The CDR3 nucleotides are TGTGCCTGGGGGCGAGGGGCGGGAAGCTCTGGGGCCAACGGCCTGACTTTC. This codes for CAWGRGAGSSGANGLTF.

V gene TRBV25-1 combines with J gene TRBJ1-4; TRBD1 is a possible D gene (5 bases). The CDR3 length is 15 residues. Germline assignment: CDR1 MGHDK and CDR2 SYGVNS. The V end was cut by 1 base, the J end by 10 bases, with 16 bases between. In nucleotides, the CDR3 is TGTGCCAGCAGTGAATCGGGCGTCGGGGGAGGAAAACTGTTTTTT. It encodes CASSESGVGGGKLFF.